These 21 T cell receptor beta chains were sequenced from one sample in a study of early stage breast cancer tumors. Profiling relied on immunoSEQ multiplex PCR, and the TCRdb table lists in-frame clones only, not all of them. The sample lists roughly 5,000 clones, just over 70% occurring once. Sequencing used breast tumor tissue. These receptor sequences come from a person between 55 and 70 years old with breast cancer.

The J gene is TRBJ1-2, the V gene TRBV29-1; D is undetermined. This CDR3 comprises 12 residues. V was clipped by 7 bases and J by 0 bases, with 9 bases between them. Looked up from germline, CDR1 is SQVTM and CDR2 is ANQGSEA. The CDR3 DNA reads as TGCAGCGCTGAGGCCACTAACTATGGCTACACCTTC. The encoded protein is CSAEATNYGYTF.

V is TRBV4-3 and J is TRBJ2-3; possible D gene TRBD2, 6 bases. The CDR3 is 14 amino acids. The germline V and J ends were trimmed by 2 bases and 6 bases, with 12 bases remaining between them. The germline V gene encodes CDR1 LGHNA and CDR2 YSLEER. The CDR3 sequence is CASSQRREADTQYF. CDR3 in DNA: TGCGCCAGCAGCCAACGCAGGGAGGCGGATACGCAGTATTTT.

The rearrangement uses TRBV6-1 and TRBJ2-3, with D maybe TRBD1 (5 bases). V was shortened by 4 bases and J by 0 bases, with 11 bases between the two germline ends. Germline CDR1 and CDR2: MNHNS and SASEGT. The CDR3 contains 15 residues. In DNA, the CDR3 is TGTGCCAGCAGTGTGGGCAGGGCTAGCACAGATACGCAGTATTTT. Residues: CASSVGRASTDTQYF.

CDR3: CASRGYNEQFF. In DNA form, the CDR3 reads TGTGCCAGTAGAGGGTACAATGAGCAGTTCTTC. The chain combines TRBV19 with TRBJ2-1; D gene ambiguous. V was pared by 6 bases and J by 4 bases, with 4 bases between. The CDR3 runs to 11 residues. CDR1 LNHDA and CDR2 SQIVND come from the germline V gene (reference sequence). Variable domain in full (rest from reference TRBV19 and TRBJ2-1): DGGITQSPKYLFRKEGQNVTLSCEQNLNHDAMYWYRQDPGQGLRLIYYSQIVNDFQKGDIAEGYSVSREKKESFPLTVTSAQKNPTAFYLCASRGYNEQFFGPGTRLTVL.

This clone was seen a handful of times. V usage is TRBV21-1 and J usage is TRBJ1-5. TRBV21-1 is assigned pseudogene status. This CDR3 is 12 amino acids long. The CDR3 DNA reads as TGTGCCAGCAGCCCTCTAGCGCAGCCCCAGCATTTT. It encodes CASSPLAQPQHF.

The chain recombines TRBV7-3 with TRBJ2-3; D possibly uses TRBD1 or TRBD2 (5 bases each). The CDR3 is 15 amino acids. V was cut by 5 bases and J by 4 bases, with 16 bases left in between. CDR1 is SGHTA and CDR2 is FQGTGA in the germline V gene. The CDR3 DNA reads TGTGCCAGCAGCCTGGGACCTGCGGCTTCAGATACGCAGTATTTT. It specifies CASSLGPAASDTQYF.

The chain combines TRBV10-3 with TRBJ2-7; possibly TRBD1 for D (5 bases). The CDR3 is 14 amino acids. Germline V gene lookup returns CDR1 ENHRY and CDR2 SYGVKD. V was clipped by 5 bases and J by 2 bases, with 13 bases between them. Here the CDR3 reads CAISPSAGPYEQYF. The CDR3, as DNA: TGTGCCATCAGTCCATCGGCAGGGCCCTACGAGCAGTACTTC.

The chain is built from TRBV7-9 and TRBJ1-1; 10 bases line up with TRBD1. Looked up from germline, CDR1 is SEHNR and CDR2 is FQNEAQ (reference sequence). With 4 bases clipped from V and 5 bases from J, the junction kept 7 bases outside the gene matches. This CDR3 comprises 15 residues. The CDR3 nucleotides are TGTGCCAGCAGCTCCTACCGGGACAGGGGAACTGAAGCTTTCTTT. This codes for CASSSYRDRGTEAFF.

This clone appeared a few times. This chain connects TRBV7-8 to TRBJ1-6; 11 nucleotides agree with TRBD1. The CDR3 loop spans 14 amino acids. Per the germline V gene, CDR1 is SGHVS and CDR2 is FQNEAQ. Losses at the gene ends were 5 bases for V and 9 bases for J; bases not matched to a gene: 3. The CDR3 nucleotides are TGTGCCAGCAGCAGCGGGACAGGGGGTTCACCCCTCCACTTT. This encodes CASSSGTGGSPLHF.

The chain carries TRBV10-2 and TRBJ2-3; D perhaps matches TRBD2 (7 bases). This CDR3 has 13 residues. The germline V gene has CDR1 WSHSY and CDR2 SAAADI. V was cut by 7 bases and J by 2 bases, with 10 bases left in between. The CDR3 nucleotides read TGCGCCAGCAATGGGGGGGCCACAGATACGCAGTATTTT. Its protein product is CASNGGATDTQYF.

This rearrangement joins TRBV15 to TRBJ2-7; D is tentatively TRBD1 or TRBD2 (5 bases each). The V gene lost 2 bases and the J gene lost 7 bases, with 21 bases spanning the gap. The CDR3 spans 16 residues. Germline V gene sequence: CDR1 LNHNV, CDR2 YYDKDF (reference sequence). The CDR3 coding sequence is TGTGCCACCAGCAGATTGGGGGATGCCTCCGGATGGGAGCAGTACTTC. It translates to CATSRLGDASGWEQYF.

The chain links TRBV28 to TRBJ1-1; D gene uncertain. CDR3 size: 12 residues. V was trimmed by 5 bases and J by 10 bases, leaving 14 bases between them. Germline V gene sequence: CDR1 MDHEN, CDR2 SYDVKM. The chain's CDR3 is CASSVQGLRAFF. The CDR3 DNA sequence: TGTGCCAGCAGTGTACAAGGACTAAGAGCTTTCTTT.

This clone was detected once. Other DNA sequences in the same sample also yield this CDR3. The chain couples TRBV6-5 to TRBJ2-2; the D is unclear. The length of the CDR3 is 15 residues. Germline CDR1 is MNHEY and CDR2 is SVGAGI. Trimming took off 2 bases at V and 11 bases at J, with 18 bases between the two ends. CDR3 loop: CASSYSVQQNRELFF. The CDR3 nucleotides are TGTGCCAGCAGTTACAGCGTTCAGCAAAACAGAGAGCTGTTTTTT.

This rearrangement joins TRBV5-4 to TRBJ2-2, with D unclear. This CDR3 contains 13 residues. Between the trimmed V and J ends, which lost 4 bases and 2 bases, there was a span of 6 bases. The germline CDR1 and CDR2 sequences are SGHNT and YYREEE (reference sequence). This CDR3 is CASSTSNTGELFF. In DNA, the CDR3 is TGTGCCAGCAGCACGAGTAACACCGGGGAGCTGTTTTTT.

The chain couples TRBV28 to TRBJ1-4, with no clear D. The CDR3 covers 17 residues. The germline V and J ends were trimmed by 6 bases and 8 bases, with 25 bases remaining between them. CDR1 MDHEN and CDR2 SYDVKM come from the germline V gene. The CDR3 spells CASSPTFFGQEEEKLFF. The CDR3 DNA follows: TGTGCCAGCAGCCCAACCTTCTTCGGCCAGGAGGAGGAAAAACTGTTTTTT. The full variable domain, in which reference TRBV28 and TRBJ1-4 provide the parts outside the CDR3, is DVKVTQSSRYLVKRTGEKVFLECVQDMDHENMFWYRQDPGLGLRLIYFSYDVKMKEKGDIPEGYSVSREKKERFSLILESASTNQTSMYLCASSPTFFGQEEEKLFFGSGTQLSVL.

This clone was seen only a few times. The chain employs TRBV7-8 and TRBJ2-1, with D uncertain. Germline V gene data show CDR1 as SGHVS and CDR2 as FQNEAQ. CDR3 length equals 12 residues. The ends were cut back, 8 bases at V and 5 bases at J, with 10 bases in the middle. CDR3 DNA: TGTGCCAGCGGGCCCCAGAACAATGAGCAGTTCTTC. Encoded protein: CASGPQNNEQFF.

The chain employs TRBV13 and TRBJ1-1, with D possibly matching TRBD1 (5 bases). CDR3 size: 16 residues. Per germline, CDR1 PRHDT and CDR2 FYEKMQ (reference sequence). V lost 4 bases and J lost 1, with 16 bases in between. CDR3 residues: CASSSYIGTPNTEAFF. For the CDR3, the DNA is TGTGCCAGCAGCTCTTATATTGGGACGCCGAACACTGAAGCTTTCTTT.

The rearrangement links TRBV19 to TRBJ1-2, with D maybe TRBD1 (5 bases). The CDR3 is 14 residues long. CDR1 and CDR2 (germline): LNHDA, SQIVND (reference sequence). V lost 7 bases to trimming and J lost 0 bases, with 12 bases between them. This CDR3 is CASTNPGANYGYTF. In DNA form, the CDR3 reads TGTGCCAGTACCAATCCGGGGGCTAACTATGGCTACACCTTC. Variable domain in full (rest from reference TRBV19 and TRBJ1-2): DGGITQSPKYLFRKEGQNVTLSCEQNLNHDAMYWYRQDPGQGLRLIYYSQIVNDFQKGDIAEGYSVSREKKESFPLTVTSAQKNPTAFYLCASTNPGANYGYTFGSGTRLTVV.

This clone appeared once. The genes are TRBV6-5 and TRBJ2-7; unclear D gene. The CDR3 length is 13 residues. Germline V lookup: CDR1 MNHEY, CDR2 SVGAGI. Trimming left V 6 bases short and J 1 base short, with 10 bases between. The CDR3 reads CASRTDTSYEQYF. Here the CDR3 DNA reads TGTGCCAGCAGAACAGACACATCCTACGAGCAGTACTTC.

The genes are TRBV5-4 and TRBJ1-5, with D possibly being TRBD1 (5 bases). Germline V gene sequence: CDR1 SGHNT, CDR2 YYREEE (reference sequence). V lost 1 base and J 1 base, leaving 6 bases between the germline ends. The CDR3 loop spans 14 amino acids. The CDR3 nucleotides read TGTGCCAGCAGCTTGAGGGGAAGCAATCAGCCCCAGCATTTT. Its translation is CASSLRGSNQPQHF.

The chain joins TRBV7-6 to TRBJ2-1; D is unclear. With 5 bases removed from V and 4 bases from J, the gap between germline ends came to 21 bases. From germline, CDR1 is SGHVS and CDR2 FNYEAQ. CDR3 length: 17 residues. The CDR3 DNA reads TGTGCCAGCAGCCCTATTCAGACTCCCATAGGGTACAATGAGCAGTTCTTC. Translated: CASSPIQTPIGYNEQFF.